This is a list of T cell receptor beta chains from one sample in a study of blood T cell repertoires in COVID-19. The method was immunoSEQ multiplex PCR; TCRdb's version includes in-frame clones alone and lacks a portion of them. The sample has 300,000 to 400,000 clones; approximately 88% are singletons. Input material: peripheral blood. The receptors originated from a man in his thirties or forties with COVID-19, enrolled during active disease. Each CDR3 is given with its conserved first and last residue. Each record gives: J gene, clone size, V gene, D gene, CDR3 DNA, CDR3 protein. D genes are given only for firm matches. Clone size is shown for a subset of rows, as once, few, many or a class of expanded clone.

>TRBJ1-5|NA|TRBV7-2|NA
TGTGCCAGCAACACTAATTACTGGACAGAGAATCAGCCCCAGCATTTT
CASNTNYWTENQPQHF
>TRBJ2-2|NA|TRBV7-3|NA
TGTGCCAGCAGCTCTAGACCCCGTCTGGGGGAGCTGTTTTTT
CASSSRPRLGELFF
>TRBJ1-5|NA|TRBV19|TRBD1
TGTGCCAGTAGTATACCGGGACAGCCGGAGAGGCCCCAGCATTTT
CASSIPGQPERPQHF
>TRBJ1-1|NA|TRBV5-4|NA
TGTGCCAGCAGCCCAGGACAAACGGAAAACACTGAAGCTTTCTTT
CASSPGQTENTEAFF
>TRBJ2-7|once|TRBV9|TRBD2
TGTGCCAGCAGCGTAGCTAGCGGGGCGGGCTTAGAGCAGTACTTC
CASSVASGAGLEQYF
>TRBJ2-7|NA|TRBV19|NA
TGTGCCAGTAGTATTGGAGCGACCTACGAGCAGTACTTC
CASSIGATYEQYF
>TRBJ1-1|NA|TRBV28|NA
TGTGCCAGCAGCCTCAGGGTCACTGAAGCTTTCTTT
CASSLRVTEAFF
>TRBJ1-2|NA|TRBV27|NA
TGTGCCAGCAGTTTATTGGCAGGTCAGGGCTACACCTTC
CASSLLAGQGYTF
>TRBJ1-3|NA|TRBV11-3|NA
TGTGCCAGCAGCTTAGAACGCAGGGTCGGTGGAAACACCATATATTTT
CASSLERRVGGNTIYF
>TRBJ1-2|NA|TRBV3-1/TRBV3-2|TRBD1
TGTGCCAGCAGCCAAGTAGGGACAGGGAATTGGTATGGCTACACCTTC
CASSQVGTGNWYGYTF
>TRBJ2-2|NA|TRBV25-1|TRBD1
TGTGCCAGCAATAGGGGACAGGGGCGCACCGGGGAGCTGTTTTTT
CASNRGQGRTGELFF
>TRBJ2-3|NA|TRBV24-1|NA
TGTGCCACCAGTGATCGCCAGGGTCTTGGCACAGATACGCAGTATTTT
CATSDRQGLGTDTQYF
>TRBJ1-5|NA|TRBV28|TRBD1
TGTGCCAGCAACCGGGACAGGGGATACCAGCCCCAGCATTTT
CASNRDRGYQPQHF
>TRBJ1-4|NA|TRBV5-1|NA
TGCGCCAGCAGCCCGGTCGGGGTATCTAATGAAAAACTGTTTTTT
CASSPVGVSNEKLFF
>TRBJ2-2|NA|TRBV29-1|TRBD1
TGCAGCGTTATAACATGGGACAGCCACACCGGGGAGCTGTTTTTT
CSVITWDSHTGELFF
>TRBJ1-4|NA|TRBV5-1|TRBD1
TGCGCCAGCAGCTTGGGCGGAACAGGGGTTGAAAAACTGTTTTTT
CASSLGGTGVEKLFF
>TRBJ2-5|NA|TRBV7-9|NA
TGTGCCAGCAGCTTAGGACAGTCCCGGGAGACCCAGTACTTC
CASSLGQSRETQYF
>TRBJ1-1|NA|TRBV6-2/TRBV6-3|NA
TGTGCCAGCAGTTACCTCCACGGGGCTTTCTTT
CASSYLHGAFF
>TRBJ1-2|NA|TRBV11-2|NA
TGTGCCAGCAGCTTAGCGTCGGGAGGCTACACCTTC
CASSLASGGYTF
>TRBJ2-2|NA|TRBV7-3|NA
TGTGCCAGCAGCTTAACAGGGGGAGGGACCGGGGAGCTGTTTTTT
CASSLTGGGTGELFF
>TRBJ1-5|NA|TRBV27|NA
TGTGCCAGCAGTATGACAGATAGCAATCAGCCCCAGCATTTT
CASSMTDSNQPQHF
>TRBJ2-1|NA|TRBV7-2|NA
TGTGCCAGCAGCTTAAGTTTTCCGGATGAGCAGTTCTTC
CASSLSFPDEQFF
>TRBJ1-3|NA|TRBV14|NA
TGTGCCAGCAGGGACCAGGGCGCCGGAAACACCATATATTTT
CASRDQGAGNTIYF
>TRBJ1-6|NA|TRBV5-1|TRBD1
TGCGCCAGCAGCCCGGACAGGGAAAATTCACCCCTCCACTTT
CASSPDRENSPLHF
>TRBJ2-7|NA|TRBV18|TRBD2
TGTGCCAGCTCACCACTCACTAGCGGGGGCTCCTACGAGCAGTACTTC
CASSPLTSGGSYEQYF
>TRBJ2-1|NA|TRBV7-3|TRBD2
TGTGCCAGCAGCCCTGGGACTAGCGGAGCCAATGAGCAGTTCTTC
CASSPGTSGANEQFF
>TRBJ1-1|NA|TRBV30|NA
TGTGCCTGGGGACACATGAACACTGAAGCTTTCTTT
CAWGHMNTEAFF
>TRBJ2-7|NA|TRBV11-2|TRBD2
TGTGCCAGCAGCTCGACGACTAGCGGGAGCTGGAACGAGCAGTACTTC
CASSSTTSGSWNEQYF
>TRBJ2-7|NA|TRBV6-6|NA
TGTGCCAGCAGGGTCGCCGGGGGGCCATCCTACGAGCAGTACTTC
CASRVAGGPSYEQYF
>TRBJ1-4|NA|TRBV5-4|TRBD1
TGTGCCAGCAGCTTTAGGACAGGGGCTAATGAAAAACTGTTTTTT
CASSFRTGANEKLFF
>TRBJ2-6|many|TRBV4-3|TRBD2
TGCGCCAGCAGCCAAGAGTTAGGACTAGCGGGAGGCTCTGGGGCCAACGTCCTGACTTTC
CASSQELGLAGGSGANVLTF
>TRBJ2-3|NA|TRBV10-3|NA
TGTGCCATCAGTGCCCGCGGGTCCACAGATACGCAGTATTTT
CAISARGSTDTQYF
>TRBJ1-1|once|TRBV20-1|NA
TGCAGTGCTAGTCCAGAATCGCACACTGAAGCTTTCTTT
CSASPESHTEAFF
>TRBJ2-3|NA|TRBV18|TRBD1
TGTGCCAGCTCACCACCGAGGGGGCGGGCAGATACGCAGTATTTT
CASSPPRGRADTQYF
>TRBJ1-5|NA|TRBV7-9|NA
TGTGCCACCAACAGCGGGGATAGCAATCAGCCCCAGCATTTT
CATNSGDSNQPQHF
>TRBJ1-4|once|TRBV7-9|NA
TGTGCCAGCAGCTTAAGCGCGGAACCCAATGAAAAACTGTTTTTT
CASSLSAEPNEKLFF
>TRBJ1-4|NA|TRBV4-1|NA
TGCGCCAGCAGCCAAGTCGGGGGGCCCAGTACTGAAAAACTGTTTTTT
CASSQVGGPSTEKLFF
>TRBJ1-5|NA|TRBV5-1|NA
TGCGCCAGCAGCTTGGCGGGAGATAGCAATCAGCCCCAGCATTTT
CASSLAGDSNQPQHF
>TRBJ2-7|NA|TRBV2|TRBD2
TGTGCCAGCGGGCGGGAGGTACCGTACGAGCAGTACTTC
CASGREVPYEQYF
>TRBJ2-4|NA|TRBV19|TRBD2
TGTGCCAGTAGTATCGGGGGAGCGGGAGGGTTAGCCAAAAACATTCAGTACTTC
CASSIGGAGGLAKNIQYF
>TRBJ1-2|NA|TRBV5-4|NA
TGTGCCAGCAGCTCGGCCCAGGGTAACAGGAACTATGGCTACACCTTC
CASSSAQGNRNYGYTF
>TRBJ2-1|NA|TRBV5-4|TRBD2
TGTGCCAGCAGCTCTTACGGGACTAGCGGGGGAAGCTCCTACAATGAGCAGTTCTTC
CASSSYGTSGGSSYNEQFF
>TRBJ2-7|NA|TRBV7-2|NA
TGTGCCAGCAGCTTAGCGTTTGGGGCCACGGCGATTTCCTACGAGCAGTACTTC
CASSLAFGATAISYEQYF
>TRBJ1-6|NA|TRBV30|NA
TGTGCCTGGAGTCGGCAGGGTGTGTCACCCCTCCACTTT
CAWSRQGVSPLHF
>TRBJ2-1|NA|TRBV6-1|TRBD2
TGTGCCAGCTGTGAGGGGTCTAGCGGGAGAAATAATGAGCAGTTCTTC
CASCEGSSGRNNEQFF
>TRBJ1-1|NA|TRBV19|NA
TGTGCCAGTAGCACTGACAGGAGGAACACTGAAGCTTTCTTT
CASSTDRRNTEAFF
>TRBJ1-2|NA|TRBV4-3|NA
TGCGCCAGCAGCCAAGGACATTCGGATAACTATGGCTACACCTTC
CASSQGHSDNYGYTF
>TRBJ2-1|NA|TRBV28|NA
TGTGCCAGCAGTTTATCACCCTTGAGCTCCTACAATGAGCAGTTCTTC
CASSLSPLSSYNEQFF
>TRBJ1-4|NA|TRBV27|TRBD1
TGTGCCAGCAGTGAAAGGAGACTCAGGGGGCCGGGGGAAAAACTGTTTTTT
CASSERRLRGPGEKLFF
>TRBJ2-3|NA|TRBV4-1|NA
TGCGCCAGCAGCCAACTGCCAGGGTTGATCGCAGATACGCAGTATTTT
CASSQLPGLIADTQYF
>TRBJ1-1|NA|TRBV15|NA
TGTGCCACCAGCCCCGAGTTATGGAACACTGAAGCTTTCTTT
CATSPELWNTEAFF
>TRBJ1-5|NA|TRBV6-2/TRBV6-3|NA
TGTGCCAGCAGTTACGAGGGCTGGAGTCAGCCCCAGCATTTT
CASSYEGWSQPQHF
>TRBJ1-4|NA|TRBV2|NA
TGTGCCAGCAGTTTCACTCAGGGAAAAGGAGAAAAACTGTTTTTT
CASSFTQGKGEKLFF
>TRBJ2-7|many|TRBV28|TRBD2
TGTGCCAGCAGTAAGGACCAAGGGAGGGGTCGGTACTTC
CASSKDQGRGRYF
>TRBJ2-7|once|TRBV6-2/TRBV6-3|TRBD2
TGTGCCAGCAGTCGAACTCTAGCGGGAGGTTTGTACGAGCAGTACTTC
CASSRTLAGGLYEQYF